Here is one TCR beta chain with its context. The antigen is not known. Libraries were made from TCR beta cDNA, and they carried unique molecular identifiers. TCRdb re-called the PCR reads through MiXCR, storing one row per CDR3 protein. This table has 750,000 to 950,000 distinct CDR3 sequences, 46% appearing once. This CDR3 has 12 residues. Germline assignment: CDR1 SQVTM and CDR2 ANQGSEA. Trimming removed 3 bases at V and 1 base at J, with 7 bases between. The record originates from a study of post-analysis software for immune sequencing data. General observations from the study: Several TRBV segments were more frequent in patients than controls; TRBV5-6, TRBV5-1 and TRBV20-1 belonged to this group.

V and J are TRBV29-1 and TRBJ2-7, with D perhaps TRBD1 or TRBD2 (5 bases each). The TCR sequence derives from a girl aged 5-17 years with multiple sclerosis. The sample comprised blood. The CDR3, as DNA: TGCAGCGTTGAGGGGGTTTCCTACGAGCAGTACTTC. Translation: CSVEGVSYEQYF.